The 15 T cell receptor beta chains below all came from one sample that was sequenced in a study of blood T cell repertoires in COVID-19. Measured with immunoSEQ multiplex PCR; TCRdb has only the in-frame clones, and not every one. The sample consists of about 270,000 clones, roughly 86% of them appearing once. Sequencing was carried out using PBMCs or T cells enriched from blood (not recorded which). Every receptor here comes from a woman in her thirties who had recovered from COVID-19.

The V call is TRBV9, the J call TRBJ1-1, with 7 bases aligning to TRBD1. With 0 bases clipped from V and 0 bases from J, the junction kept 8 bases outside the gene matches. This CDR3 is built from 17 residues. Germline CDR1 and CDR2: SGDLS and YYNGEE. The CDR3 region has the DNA TGTGCCAGCAGCGTAGACCCTTGGACAGGCCTGAACACTGAAGCTTTCTTT. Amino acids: CASSVDPWTGLNTEAFF.

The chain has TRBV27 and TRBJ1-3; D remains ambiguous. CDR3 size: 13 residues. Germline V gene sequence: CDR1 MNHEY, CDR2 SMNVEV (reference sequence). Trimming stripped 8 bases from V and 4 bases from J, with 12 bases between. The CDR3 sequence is CASAPREGNTIYF. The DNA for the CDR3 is TGTGCCAGCGCACCGCGGGAAGGAAACACCATATATTTT.

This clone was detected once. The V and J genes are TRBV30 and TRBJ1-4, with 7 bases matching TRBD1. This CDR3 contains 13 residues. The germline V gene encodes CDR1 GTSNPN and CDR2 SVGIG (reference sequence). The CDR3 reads CGLGQGGNEKLFF. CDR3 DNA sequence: TGTGGGTTGGGGCAGGGGGGCAATGAAAAACTGTTTTTT.

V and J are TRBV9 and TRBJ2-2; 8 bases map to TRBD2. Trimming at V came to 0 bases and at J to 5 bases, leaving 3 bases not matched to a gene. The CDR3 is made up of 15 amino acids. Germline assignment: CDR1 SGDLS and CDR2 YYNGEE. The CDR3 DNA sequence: TGTGCCAGCAGCGTAGACTCTAGCGGGACCGGGGAGCTGTTTTTT. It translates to CASSVDSSGTGELFF. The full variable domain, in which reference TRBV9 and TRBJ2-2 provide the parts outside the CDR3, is DSGVTQTPKHLITATGQRVTLRCSPRSGDLSVYWYQQSLDQGLQFLIQYYNGEERAKGNILERFSAQQFPDLHSELNLSSLELGDSALYFCASSVDSSGTGELFFGEGSRLTVL.

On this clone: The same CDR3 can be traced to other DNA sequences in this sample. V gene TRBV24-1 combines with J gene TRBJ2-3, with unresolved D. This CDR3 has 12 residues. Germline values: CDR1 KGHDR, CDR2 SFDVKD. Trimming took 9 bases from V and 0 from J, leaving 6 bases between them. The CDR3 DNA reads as TGTGCCACCGGCGGAAGCACAGATACGCAGTATTTT. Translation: CATGGSTDTQYF.

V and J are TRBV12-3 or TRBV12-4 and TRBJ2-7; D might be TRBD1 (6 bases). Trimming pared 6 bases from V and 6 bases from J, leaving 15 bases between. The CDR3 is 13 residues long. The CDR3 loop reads CASSLGQLGEQYF. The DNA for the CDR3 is TGTGCCAGCAGCCTCGGACAGTTGGGCGAGCAGTACTTC.

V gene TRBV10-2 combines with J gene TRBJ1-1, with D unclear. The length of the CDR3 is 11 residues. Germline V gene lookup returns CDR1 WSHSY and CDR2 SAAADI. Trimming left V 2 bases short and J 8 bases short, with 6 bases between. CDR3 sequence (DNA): TGCGCCAGCAGTGAGCTCAGGGAAGCTTTCTTT. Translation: CASSELREAFF.

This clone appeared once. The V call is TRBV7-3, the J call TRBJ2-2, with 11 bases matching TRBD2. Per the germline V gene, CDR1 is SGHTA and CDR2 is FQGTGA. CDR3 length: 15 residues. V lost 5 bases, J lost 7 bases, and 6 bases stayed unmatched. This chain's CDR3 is CASSLAGGLYGELFF. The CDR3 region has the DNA TGTGCCAGCAGCCTAGCGGGGGGATTGTACGGGGAGCTGTTTTTT.

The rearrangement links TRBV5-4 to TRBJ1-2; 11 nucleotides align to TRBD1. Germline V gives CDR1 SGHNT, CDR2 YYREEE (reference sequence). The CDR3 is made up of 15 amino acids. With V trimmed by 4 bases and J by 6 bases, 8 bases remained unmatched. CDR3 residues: CASSPARTGGNGYTF. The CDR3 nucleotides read TGTGCCAGCAGCCCCGCCCGGACAGGGGGCAATGGCTACACCTTC.

The CDR3 DNA reads TGTGCCAGTAGTACCGTAGCCAGGGGTAGGAAGGATGGCTACACCTTC. Translated, it gives CASSTVARGRKDGYTF. The J gene is TRBJ1-2, the V gene TRBV19; weak D call: TRBD1 (6 bases). The CDR3 spans 16 residues. The germline CDR1 and CDR2 sequences are LNHDA and SQIVND (reference sequence). Trimming removed 4 bases at V and 6 bases at J, with 21 bases between.

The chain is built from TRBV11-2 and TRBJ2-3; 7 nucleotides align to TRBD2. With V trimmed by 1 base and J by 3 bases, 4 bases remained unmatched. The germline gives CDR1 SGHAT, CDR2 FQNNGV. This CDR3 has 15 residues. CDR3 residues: CASSLGGSGTDTQYF. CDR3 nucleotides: TGTGCCAGCAGCTTAGGGGGTAGCGGGACAGATACGCAGTATTTT.

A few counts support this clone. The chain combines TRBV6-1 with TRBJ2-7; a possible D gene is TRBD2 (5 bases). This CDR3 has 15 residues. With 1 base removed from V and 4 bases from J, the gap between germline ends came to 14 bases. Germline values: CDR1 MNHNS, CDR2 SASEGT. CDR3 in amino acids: CASSEEGGTSYEQYF. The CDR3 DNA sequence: TGTGCCAGCAGTGAAGAAGGAGGCACCTCGTACGAGCAGTACTTC.

DNA of the CDR3: TGTGCCACCAGTGCCGGACAGGGGACAGGTGGCTACACCTTC. Its translation is CATSAGQGTGGYTF. The chain employs TRBV24-1 and TRBJ1-2; 9 bases map to TRBD1. J lost 7 bases, V lost 5 bases, and 7 bases had no gene match. The CDR3 spans 14 residues. The germline gives CDR1 KGHDR, CDR2 SFDVKD.

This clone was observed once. The CDR3 loop is CASSVGGLGLSYGYTF. CDR3 nucleotide sequence: TGTGCCAGCAGTGTAGGGGGCCTAGGTCTTTCCTATGGCTACACCTTC. The V call is TRBV27, the J call TRBJ1-2; 7 bases line up with TRBD1. CDR3 length equals 16 residues. Germline loops: CDR1 MNHEY, CDR2 SMNVEV (reference sequence). Trimming at V came to 5 bases and at J to 4 bases, leaving 13 bases not matched to a gene.

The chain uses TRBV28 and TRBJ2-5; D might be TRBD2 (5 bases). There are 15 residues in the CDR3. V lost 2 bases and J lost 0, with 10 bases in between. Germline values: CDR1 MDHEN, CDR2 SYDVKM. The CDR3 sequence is CASSLNPGNQETQYF. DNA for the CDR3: TGTGCCAGCAGTTTAAACCCCGGGAACCAAGAGACCCAGTACTTC.